What follows are 23 T cell receptor beta chains derived from one specimen sequenced in a study of blood T cell repertoires in COVID-19. Assay: immunoSEQ multiplex PCR; the TCRdb copy retains only in-frame clones and omits some. The sample consists of 200,000 to 300,000 clones, around 81% of them appearing once. Material for sequencing was peripheral blood. Source of these receptors: a woman aged 80 or older with COVID-19, enrolled during active disease.

This chain joins TRBV5-1 and TRBJ2-2, with D perhaps TRBD1 (5 bases). The CDR3 has 15 residues. Germline loops: CDR1 SGHRS, CDR2 YFSETQ. Trimming took 1 base from V and 4 from J, leaving 11 bases between them. In DNA form, the CDR3 reads TGCGCCAGCAGCTTGCCAGGGCGAAGCACCGGGGAGCTGTTTTTT. This gives the protein CASSLPGRSTGELFF.

The chain combines TRBV5-5 with TRBJ1-1, with TRBD1 as a possible D gene (6 bases). The CDR3 runs 12 residues. Trimming took off 0 bases at V and 8 bases at J, with 8 bases between the two ends. Germline CDR1 reads SGHKS; CDR2 reads YYEKEE (reference sequence). The CDR3 region is CASSLVDREAFF. The DNA of the CDR3 is TGTGCCAGCAGCTTGGTCGACAGGGAAGCTTTCTTT.

The V gene is TRBV19, the J gene TRBJ2-4; D is perhaps TRBD1 (6 bases). V lost 1 base and J 9 bases, leaving 16 bases between the germline ends. The CDR3 has 15 amino acids. CDR1 is LNHDA and CDR2 is SQIVND in the germline V gene (reference sequence). This CDR3 is CASSIGQGLVSIQYF. The CDR3 nucleotides read TGTGCCAGTAGTATAGGTCAGGGGCTCGTCAGCATTCAGTACTTC. The complete variable domain, with remaining parts taken from reference TRBV19 and TRBJ2-4, reads DGGITQSPKYLFRKEGQNVTLSCEQNLNHDAMYWYRQDPGQGLRLIYYSQIVNDFQKGDIAEGYSVSREKKESFPLTVTSAQKNPTAFYLCASSIGQGLVSIQYFGAGTRLSVL.

The gene calls are TRBV7-6 and TRBJ2-3; a possible D gene is TRBD2 (6 bases). This CDR3 contains 15 residues. Germline V CDR1 and CDR2: SGHVS, FNYEAQ. V lost 4 bases to trimming and J lost 5 bases, with 16 bases between them. In DNA form, the CDR3 reads TGTGCCAGCAGCTCCTATACCGGGAGTTTAGATACGCAGTATTTT. It specifies CASSSYTGSLDTQYF. The full variable domain, in which reference TRBV7-6 and TRBJ2-3 provide the parts outside the CDR3, is GAGVSQSPRYKVTKRGQDVALRCDPISGHVSLYWYRQALGQGPEFLTYFNYEAQQDKSGLPNDRFSAERPEGSISTLTIQRTEQRDSAMYRCASSSYTGSLDTQYFGPGTRLTVL.

This chain joins TRBV4-1 and TRBJ1-2; D not certain. Trimming left V 5 bases short and J 0 bases short, with 13 bases between. Per the germline V gene, CDR1 is MGHRA and CDR2 is YSYEKL. The CDR3 is 15 residues long. The CDR3 DNA reads TGCGCCAGCAGCTGGCCATCCCGTGCTAACTATGGCTACACCTTC. Protein: CASSWPSRANYGYTF.

The chain combines TRBV4-1 with TRBJ1-1; D not resolved. CDR3 length: 11 amino acids. Germline CDR1 is MGHRA and CDR2 is YSYEKL. The V end lost 0 bases, the J end lost 9 bases, and 5 bases lay between the germline ends. DNA of the CDR3: TGCGCCAGCAGCCAAGAATACAAAGCTTTCTTT. Translating it yields CASSQEYKAFF.

This chain joins TRBV6-5 and TRBJ2-5; 9 nucleotides agree with TRBD2. Looked up from germline, CDR1 is MNHEY and CDR2 is SVGAGI. The V and J ends lost 2 bases and 2 bases, in that order; junction bases with no gene match: 3. The CDR3 has 15 residues. The CDR3 reads CASSYGRGGQETQYF. In nucleotides, the CDR3 is TGTGCCAGCAGTTACGGGCGGGGGGGACAAGAGACCCAGTACTTC.

The V gene is TRBV10-3, the J gene TRBJ2-3; D gene unclear. This CDR3 has 13 amino acids. Trimming removed 5 bases from V and 0 bases from J, with 6 bases in between. CDR1 ENHRY and CDR2 SYGVKD come from the germline V gene. CDR3 DNA sequence: TGTGCCATCAGTTCCATTAGCACAGATACGCAGTATTTT. Translated: CAISSISTDTQYF.

The rearrangement links TRBV10-3 to TRBJ1-2; 8 bases match TRBD1. In germline, CDR1 is ENHRY, CDR2 SYGVKD. The CDR3 is made up of 14 amino acids. V was clipped by 2 bases and J by 9 bases; unmatched bases: 8. DNA of the CDR3: TGTGCCATCAGTGAGCGGACAGGGCCGGGAAGCTACACCTTC. This translates into CAISERTGPGSYTF.

This sequence joins TRBV19 and TRBJ1-5; perhaps TRBD1 as D (5 bases). V was shortened by 3 bases and J by 0 bases, with 9 bases between the two germline ends. Germline V CDR1 and CDR2: LNHDA, SQIVND (reference sequence). CDR3 size: 15 residues. CDR3 residues: CASSMEGHSNQPQHF. DNA for the CDR3: TGTGCCAGTAGTATGGAAGGACATAGCAATCAGCCCCAGCATTTT.

This clone turned up a few times. This sequence joins TRBV2 and TRBJ2-6; D is unclear. CDR3 length equals 13 residues. Germline CDR1 SNHLY, CDR2 FYNNEI. The V and J ends lost 6 bases and 6 bases respectively, with 9 bases between them. CDR3 in DNA: TGTGCCAGCAGAACCGGTCCGGCCAACGTCCTGACTTTC. It encodes CASRTGPANVLTF.

The J gene is TRBJ1-6, the V gene TRBV4-2; 7 nucleotides agree with TRBD1. Looked up from germline, CDR1 is LGHNA and CDR2 is YNFKEQ. The CDR3 runs to 16 residues. V shed 7 bases, J shed 7 bases, and the junction held 13 bases outside the gene matches. Written as DNA, the CDR3 is TGTGCCAGCACGCTACTCCCCGGGACAGTGAATTCACCCCTCCACTTT. It is translated as CASTLLPGTVNSPLHF.

This clone was picked up a small number of times. V usage is TRBV27 and J usage is TRBJ1-6; TRBD1 matches at 7 bases. Germline V gene lookup returns CDR1 MNHEY and CDR2 SMNVEV (reference sequence). V shed 6 bases, J shed 10 bases, and the junction held 9 bases outside the gene matches. The CDR3 has 14 residues. The CDR3 loop is CASRRGTGDSPLHF. The CDR3 DNA reads as TGTGCCAGCAGGAGAGGAACAGGGGACTCACCCCTCCACTTT.

The V and J genes are TRBV5-1 and TRBJ2-5; no clear D gene. Germline-derived CDR1 and CDR2 are SGHRS and YFSETQ. The CDR3 has 14 residues. Between the trimmed V and J ends, which lost 0 bases and 2 bases, there was a span of 8 bases. The CDR3 nucleotides read TGCGCCAGCAGCTTGGTGGCTAGTCAAGAGACCCAGTACTTC. Its protein product is CASSLVASQETQYF.

The rearrangement uses TRBV30 and TRBJ2-6; D possibly corresponds to TRBD1 (5 bases). CDR3 size: 15 residues. The V end lost 0 bases, the J end lost 2 bases, and 8 bases lay between the germline ends. Germline CDR1 is GTSNPN and CDR2 is SVGIG (reference sequence). CDR3: CAWSVPGTGANVLTF. As DNA, the CDR3 is TGTGCCTGGAGTGTACCAGGGACTGGGGCCAACGTCCTGACTTTC.

In the case of this clone: The same CDR3 arises from other DNA sequences in this sample as well. CDR3 residues: CASSPQGDNQPQHF. CDR3 DNA sequence: TGTGCCAGCTCACCACAGGGGGACAATCAGCCCCAGCATTTT. The rearrangement links TRBV18 to TRBJ1-5; tentatively, D is TRBD1 (6 bases). The CDR3 has 14 residues. Between the trimmed V and J ends, which lost 1 base and 3 bases, there was a span of 7 bases. The germline gives CDR1 KGHSH, CDR2 LQKENI. Using reference TRBV18 and TRBJ1-5 for the parts outside the CDR3, the full variable domain is NAGVMQNPRHLVRRRGQEARLRCSPMKGHSHVYWYRQLPEEGLKFMVYLQKENIIDESGMPKERFSAEFPKEGPSILRIQQVVRGDSAAYFCASSPQGDNQPQHFGDGTRLSIL.

This chain joins TRBV11-2 and TRBJ1-2; D may be TRBD1 (5 bases). V lost 5 bases and J lost 10, with 14 bases in between. Germline loops: CDR1 SGHAT, CDR2 FQNNGV. The CDR3 contains 12 residues. The CDR3 spells CASSRSTDHYTF. As DNA, the CDR3 is TGTGCCAGCAGCCGCTCGACAGACCACTACACCTTC.

The chain carries TRBV7-2 and TRBJ1-3; 8 bases map to TRBD1. Germline V lookup: CDR1 SGHTA, CDR2 FQGNSA. J lost 2 bases, V lost 2 bases, and 8 bases had no gene match. This CDR3 spans 17 amino acids. In DNA, the CDR3 is TGTGCCAGCAGCTTATCAAGGCAGGGGGCTGCTGGAAACACCATATATTTT. Amino acids: CASSLSRQGAAGNTIYF.

The chain links TRBV7-9 to TRBJ2-7; TRBD2 matches at 12 bases. Germline V CDR1 and CDR2: SEHNR, FQNEAQ (reference sequence). The CDR3 contains 16 residues. Trimming cost V 5 bases and J 1 base; bases outside gene matches: 6. The chain's CDR3 is CASSPGTSGPSYEQYF. The CDR3 DNA reads as TGTGCCAGCAGCCCCGGGACTAGCGGGCCATCCTACGAGCAGTACTTC.

The chain links TRBV18 to TRBJ2-7, with D unresolved. The V gene's germline CDR1 is KGHSH and CDR2 LQKENI. V was pared by 4 bases and J by 3 bases, with 10 bases between. The CDR3 runs 13 residues. CDR3 coding DNA: TGTGCCAGCTCACGGGCAGGTTTCTACGAGCAGTACTTC. Encoded protein: CASSRAGFYEQYF.

The V and J genes are TRBV4-3 and TRBJ1-1; D is unresolved. The CDR3 is 13 residues long. V lost 4 bases and J 1 base, leaving 7 bases between the germline ends. From germline, CDR1 is LGHNA and CDR2 YSLEER. Written as DNA, the CDR3 is TGCGCCAGCAGCCGGGCAGGGAACACTGAAGCTTTCTTT. Amino acid sequence: CASSRAGNTEAFF.

This chain links TRBV7-8 with TRBJ1-1, with no clear D. The CDR3 is 12 residues long. V shed 2 bases and J shed 6 bases, with 7 bases lying between them. Germline V gives CDR1 SGHVS, CDR2 FQNEAQ. The CDR3 loop is CASSLIAAEAFF. DNA for the CDR3: TGTGCCAGCAGCTTAATTGCGGCTGAAGCTTTCTTT.

This clone was detected a few times. DNA for the CDR3: TGTGCCAGCAGTCGAGGACAGGGCGAAACTAATGAAAAACTGTTTTTT. Amino acid sequence: CASSRGQGETNEKLFF. The J gene is TRBJ1-4, the V gene TRBV7-9; TRBD1 matches at 8 bases. Germline-derived CDR1 and CDR2 are SEHNR and FQNEAQ (reference sequence). This CDR3 region has 16 residues. J gave up 1 base and V 6 bases, and 7 bases lay outside the gene matches.